Sequencing of this T cell receptor (beta chain) was carried out in a study of T cells after yellow fever vaccination. Study-level points and caveats: Post-booster repertoires contained most primary-vaccination clones again (about 95% CD4, 85% to 90% CD8).

A remark on this clonotype: Its antigen is undetermined.

Using its own MiXCR run on the 5' RACE reads, TCRdb lists one record per CDR3 protein. The sample contains 400,000 or so distinct CDR3 sequences, 11% of which appear only once. From germline, CDR1 is LGHNT and CDR2 FRNRAP. This CDR3 is 14 amino acids long. V lost 6 bases, J lost 3 bases, and 14 bases lay in between. This receptor was identified in a man between 18 and 35 years old who received the YFV17D yellow fever vaccine. The genes are TRBV12-5 and TRBJ1-1; no definite D call. Material: PBMCs, obtained on the day of the first yellow fever vaccination. As DNA, the CDR3 is TGTGCTAGTGGCTTGTCAGTGGCGGACACTGAAGCTTTCTTT. This gives the protein CASGLSVADTEAFF.